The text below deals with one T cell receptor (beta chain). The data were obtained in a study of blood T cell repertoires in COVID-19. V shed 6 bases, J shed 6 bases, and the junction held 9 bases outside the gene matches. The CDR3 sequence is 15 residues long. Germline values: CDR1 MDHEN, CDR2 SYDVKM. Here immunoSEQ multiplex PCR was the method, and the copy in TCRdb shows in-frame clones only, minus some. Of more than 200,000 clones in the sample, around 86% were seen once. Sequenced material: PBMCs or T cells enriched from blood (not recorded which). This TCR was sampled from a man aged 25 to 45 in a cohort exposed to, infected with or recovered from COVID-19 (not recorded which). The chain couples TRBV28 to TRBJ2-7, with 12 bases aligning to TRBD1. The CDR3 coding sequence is TGTGCCAGCAGCTCAACCGGGACAGGGGGCAGCGAGCAGTACTTC. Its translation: CASSSTGTGGSEQYF.